This T cell receptor (beta chain) was found in a study of T cell responses to AZD1222 COVID-19 vaccine. General study findings and limits: Within unmutated variant regions lay the reported targets of nearly half of spike-specific TCRs. The study identified only five or six AZD1222 recipients as seropositive at baseline.

Germline-derived CDR1 and CDR2 are ENHRY and SYGVKD. The trim removed 2 bases at V and 5 bases at J, leaving 8 bases unmatched. This CDR3 region has 15 residues. In regard to this clone: Antigen specificity is unknown.

Profiled with immunoSEQ multiplex PCR; TCRdb holds only in-frame clones, not every one. This table has some 150,000 clones, around 90% appearing once. This clonotype was sampled from an adult who received the AZD1222 COVID-19 vaccine. The genes are TRBV10-3 and TRBJ1-1; 7 nucleotides match TRBD1. The sample here was peripheral blood, taken 28 days after the second AZD1222 dose. CDR3 protein: CAISEGPGGETEAFF. In nucleotides, the CDR3 is TGTGCCATCAGTGAGGGTCCAGGGGGAGAAACTGAAGCTTTCTTT.